This T cell receptor beta chain was retrieved from a study of shared clonotypes between healthy human individuals. Study results and limitations: Among non-shared clonotypes, generation probabilities were lower than among those shared by all four donors.

The study enrolled healthy HIV-negative adults without recent acute infections or vaccinations as donors. In the CD4+ fraction, cells were divided into CD45RA+ naive and CD45RA-negative memory subsets. About this clone itself: Antigen unknown.

Between the trimmed V and J ends, which lost 3 bases and 0 bases, there was a span of 7 bases. CDR1 is SGHTA and CDR2 is FQGNSA in the germline V gene. CDR3 length: 14 residues. The table came from immunoSEQ multiplex PCR; TCRdb's copy has only in-frame clones and leaves some out. The table includes more than 2,000,000 clones, around nine tenths detected once. The receptor was isolated from a man younger than 35 in good health. The sample was naive CD4+ T cells sorted from blood. Subset indicated: CD45RA+ positively selected. The chain carries TRBV7-2 and TRBJ2-3; D possibly corresponds to TRBD2 (5 bases). CDR3 DNA: TGTGCCAGCAGCTTCCGGGGAAGCACAGATACGCAGTATTTT. Protein sequence: CASSFRGSTDTQYF.